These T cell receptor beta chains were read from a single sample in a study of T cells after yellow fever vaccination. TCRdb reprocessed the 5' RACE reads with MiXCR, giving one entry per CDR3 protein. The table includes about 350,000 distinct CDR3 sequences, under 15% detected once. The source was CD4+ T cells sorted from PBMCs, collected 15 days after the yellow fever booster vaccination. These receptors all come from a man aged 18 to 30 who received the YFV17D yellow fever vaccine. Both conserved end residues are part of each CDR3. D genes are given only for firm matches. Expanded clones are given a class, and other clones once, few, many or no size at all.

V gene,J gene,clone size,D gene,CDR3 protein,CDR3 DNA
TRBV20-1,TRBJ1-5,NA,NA,CSAKPGRRRNQPQHF,TGCAGTGCTAAACCGGGACGGAGGCGCAATCAGCCCCAGCATTTT
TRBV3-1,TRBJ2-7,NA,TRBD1,CASSHPSGTGGDEQYF,TGTGCCAGCAGCCACCCTTCAGGGACAGGAGGAGACGAGCAGTACTTC
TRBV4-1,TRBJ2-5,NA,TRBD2,CASSQDLRGVETQYF,TGCGCCAGCAGCCAAGATCTCCGGGGGGTAGAGACCCAGTACTTC
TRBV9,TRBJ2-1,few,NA,CASSVEGDSYNEQFF,TGTGCCAGCAGCGTAGAGGGTGACTCCTACAATGAGCAGTTCTTC
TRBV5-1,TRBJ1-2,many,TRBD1,CASSLGGTGGESYTF,TGCGCCAGCAGCTTGGGGGGGACAGGGGGCGAAAGCTACACCTTC
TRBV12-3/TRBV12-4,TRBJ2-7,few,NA,CASSFWQTAEQYF,TGTGCCAGCAGTTTCTGGCAGACGGCCGAGCAGTACTTC
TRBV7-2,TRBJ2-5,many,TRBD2,CASSFVAGGQETQYF,TGTGCCAGCAGTTTTGTAGCGGGGGGGCAGGAGACCCAGTACTTC
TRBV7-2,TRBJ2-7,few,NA,CASAPLPGPGQYF,TGTGCCAGCGCCCCCTTACCCGGACCGGGGCAGTACTTC
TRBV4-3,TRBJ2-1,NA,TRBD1,CASSQDGQGPYNEQFF,TGCGCCAGCAGCCAAGATGGACAGGGGCCTTACAATGAGCAGTTCTTC
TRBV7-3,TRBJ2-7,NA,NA,CASSLEGGTGEQYF,TGTGCCAGCAGCTTAGAGGGGGGAACGGGGGAGCAGTACTTC
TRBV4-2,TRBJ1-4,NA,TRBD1,CASSQGGGQGREKLFF,TGTGCCAGCAGCCAAGGTGGGGGACAGGGACGCGAAAAACTGTTTTTT
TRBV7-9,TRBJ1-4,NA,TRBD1,CASSEGAVNEKLFF,TGTGCCAGCAGCGAGGGGGCCGTTAATGAAAAACTGTTTTTT
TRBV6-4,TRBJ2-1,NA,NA,CASSEDNVNEQFF,TGTGCCAGCAGTGAGGACAACGTAAATGAGCAGTTCTTC
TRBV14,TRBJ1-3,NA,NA,CASSQGDFGNTIYF,TGTGCCAGCAGCCAAGGGGATTTTGGAAACACCATATATTTT
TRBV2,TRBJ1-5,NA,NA,CASSRISTGQPQHF,TGTGCCAGCAGCCGGATATCTACGGGTCAGCCCCAGCATTTT
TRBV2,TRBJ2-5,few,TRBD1,CASETGGETQYF,TGTGCCAGCGAGACAGGGGGAGAGACCCAGTACTTC
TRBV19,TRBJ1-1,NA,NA,CASSMGLEAFF,TGTGCCAGTAGTATGGGGCTGGAAGCTTTCTTT
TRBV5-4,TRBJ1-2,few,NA,CASSFNGAGGYTF,TGTGCCAGCAGCTTTAATGGGGCTGGCGGCTACACCTTC
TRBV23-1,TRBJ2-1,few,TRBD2,CASSQPLSRLWTGGNEQFF,TGCGCCAGCAGTCAACCCCTCTCCCGGCTCTGGACGGGGGGCAATGAGCAGTTCTTC
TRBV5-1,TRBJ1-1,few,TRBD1,CASSWDRASNTEAFF,TGCGCCAGCAGCTGGGACAGGGCGAGTAACACTGAAGCTTTCTTT
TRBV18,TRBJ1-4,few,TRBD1,CASSLTGGIEKLFF,TGTGCCAGCTCCCTAACAGGGGGCATCGAAAAACTGTTTTTT
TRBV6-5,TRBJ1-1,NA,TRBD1,CASRRQGTTEAFF,TGTGCCAGCAGAAGACAGGGAACCACTGAAGCTTTCTTT
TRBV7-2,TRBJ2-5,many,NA,CASSYNTDVQETQYF,TGTGCCAGCAGCTACAACACGGACGTACAAGAGACCCAGTACTTC
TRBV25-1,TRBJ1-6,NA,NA,CATLGRGNSPLHF,TGTGCCACCTTGGGTCGGGGTAATTCACCCCTCCACTTT
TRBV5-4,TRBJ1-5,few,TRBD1,CASSLGPATGGNQPQHF,TGTGCCAGCAGCTTGGGGCCCGCGACAGGGGGGAATCAGCCCCAGCATTTT
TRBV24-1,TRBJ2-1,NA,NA,CATSDPGRSYNEQFF,TGTGCCACCAGTGACCCCGGACGCTCCTACAATGAGCAGTTCTTC
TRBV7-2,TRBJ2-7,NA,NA,CASSWRSGSGYEQYF,TGTGCCAGCTCCTGGAGGTCAGGAAGCGGCTACGAGCAGTACTTC
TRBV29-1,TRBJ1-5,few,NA,CSVTQVPGQPQHF,TGCAGCGTCACCCAGGTCCCGGGTCAGCCCCAGCATTTT
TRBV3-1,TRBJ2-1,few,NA,CASSQVPGAEQFF,TGTGCCAGCAGCCAAGTGCCGGGTGCTGAGCAGTTCTTC
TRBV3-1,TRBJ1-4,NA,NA,CASSQDESGASTNEKLFF,TGTGCCAGCAGCCAAGATGAATCTGGGGCCTCAACTAATGAAAAACTGTTTTTT
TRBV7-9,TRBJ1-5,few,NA,CASSPRGGNQPQHF,TGTGCCAGCAGCCCGAGGGGGGGCAATCAGCCCCAGCATTTT
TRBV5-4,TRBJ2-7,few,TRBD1,CASSTDRAYEQYF,TGTGCCAGCAGCACCGACAGGGCCTACGAGCAGTACTTC
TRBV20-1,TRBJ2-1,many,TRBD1,CSAKDRDPYNEQFF,TGCAGTGCGAAGGACAGGGACCCATACAATGAGCAGTTCTTC
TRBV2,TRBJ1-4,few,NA,CAKQQGRGEKLFF,TGTGCCAAGCAGCAAGGGAGAGGTGAAAAACTGTTTTTT
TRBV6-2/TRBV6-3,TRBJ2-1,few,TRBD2,CASSYSSAGGNEQFF,TGTGCCAGCAGTTACTCATCGGCGGGGGGCAATGAGCAGTTCTTC
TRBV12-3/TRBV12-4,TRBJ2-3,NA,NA,CASTAGQGSDTQYF,TGTGCCAGCACCGCCGGGCAGGGATCAGATACGCAGTATTTT
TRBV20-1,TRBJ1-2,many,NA,CSAPPSAGRGYTF,TGCAGTGCCCCGCCCTCGGCCGGACGTGGCTACACCTTC
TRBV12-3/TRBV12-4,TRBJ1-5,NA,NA,CASQMRDNQPQHF,TGTGCCAGCCAGATGAGGGATAATCAGCCCCAGCATTTT
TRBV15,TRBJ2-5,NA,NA,CLPWEFQETQYF,TGTCTTCCCTGGGAATTTCAAGAGACCCAGTACTTC
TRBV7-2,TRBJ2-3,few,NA,CASSLVPPQVPTDTQYF,TGTGCCAGCAGCTTAGTCCCCCCCCAGGTCCCCACAGATACGCAGTATTTT
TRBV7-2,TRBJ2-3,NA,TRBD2,CASSLTSSPDTQYF,TGTGCCAGCAGCCTGACTAGCTCTCCAGATACGCAGTATTTT
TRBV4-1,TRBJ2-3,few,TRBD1,CASSQGTGLGRDTQYF,TGCGCCAGCAGCCAAGGGACAGGGTTGGGCCGGGATACGCAGTATTTT
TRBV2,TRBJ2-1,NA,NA,CASRADSYSYNEQFF,TGTGCCAGCAGGGCCGACAGCTACTCCTACAATGAGCAGTTCTTC
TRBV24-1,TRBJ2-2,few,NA,CATSDPSGPGELFF,TGTGCCACCAGTGACCCCTCAGGGCCCGGGGAGCTGTTTTTT
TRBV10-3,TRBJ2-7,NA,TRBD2,CAIRTSGGVYEQYF,TGTGCCATCAGGACTAGCGGGGGGGTATACGAGCAGTACTTC
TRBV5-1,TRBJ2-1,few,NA,CASSLGGGQMYNEQFF,TGCGCCAGCAGCTTGGGTGGTGGTCAGATGTACAATGAGCAGTTCTTC
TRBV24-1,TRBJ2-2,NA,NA,CATSEEYTGELFF,TGTGCCACCAGTGAGGAGTACACCGGGGAGCTGTTTTTT
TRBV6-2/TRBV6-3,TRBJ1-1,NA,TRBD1,CASSHYRGRNTEAFF,TGTGCCAGCAGTCATTACAGGGGAAGGAACACTGAAGCTTTCTTT
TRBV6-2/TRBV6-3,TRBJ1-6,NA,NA,CASSNNRDNSPLHF,TGTGCCAGCAGCAATAACAGGGATAATTCACCCCTCCACTTT
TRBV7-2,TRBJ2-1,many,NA,CASSGLRGRGEQFF,TGTGCCAGCAGCGGCTTACGGGGGCGAGGAGAGCAGTTCTTC
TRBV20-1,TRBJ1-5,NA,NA,CSARGPGGYSNQPQHF,TGCAGTGCTAGAGGGCCCGGGGGGTATAGCAATCAGCCCCAGCATTTT
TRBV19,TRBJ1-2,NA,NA,CASNPGLNYGYTF,TGTGCCAGTAATCCAGGGTTGAACTATGGCTACACCTTC
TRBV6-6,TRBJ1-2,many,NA,CASSYGDGLVNYGYTF,TGTGCCAGCAGTTACGGCGACGGACTCGTTAACTATGGCTACACCTTC
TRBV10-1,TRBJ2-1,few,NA,CASSENYNEQFF,TGCGCCAGCAGTGAGAATTACAATGAGCAGTTCTTC
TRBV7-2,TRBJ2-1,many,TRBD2,CASSLPAGDVNEQFF,TGTGCCAGCAGCTTGCCAGCGGGGGATGTCAATGAGCAGTTCTTC
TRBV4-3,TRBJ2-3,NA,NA,CASSQEPQSGTQYF,TGCGCCAGCAGCCAAGAACCCCAGTCTGGTACGCAGTATTTT
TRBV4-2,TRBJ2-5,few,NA,CASSQEGPPGGETQYF,TGTGCCAGCAGCCAAGAAGGACCGCCCGGAGGAGAGACCCAGTACTTC
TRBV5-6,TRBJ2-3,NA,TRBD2,CASSVSWRGGTDTQYF,TGTGCCAGCAGCGTCTCTTGGCGGGGGGGCACAGATACGCAGTATTTT
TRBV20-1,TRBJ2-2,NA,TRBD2,CSAGGLAGGLGGELFF,TGCAGTGCGGGCGGACTAGCGGGGGGGTTAGGCGGGGAGCTGTTTTTT